Listed below are T cell receptor beta chains from one sample, sequenced in a study of shared clonotypes between healthy human individuals. Only in-frame clones appear in the TCRdb table, and some are missing; sequencing was by immunoSEQ multiplex PCR. The data show around 1,100,000 clones, about 80% seen once. Sequenced material: memory CD4+ T cells from PBMCs. These TCRs come from a man between 18 and 35 years old in good health. Some clones in this sample may be carry-over from other donors' samples. CDR3s include the opening cysteine and the closing phenylalanine or tryptophan. The D gene is left open where the match is weak. Size is omitted from some rows. Given values are once, few, many or a class for expanded clones.

d_gene: .; v_gene: TRBV4-1; j_gene: TRBJ1-5; abundance: .; CDR3aa: CASSQWGNQPQHF; CDR3nt: TGCGCCAGCAGCCAATGGGGCAATCAGCCCCAGCATTTT
d_gene: .; v_gene: TRBV7-2; j_gene: TRBJ1-2; abundance: .; CDR3aa: CASSLDGAYGYTF; CDR3nt: TGTGCCAGCAGCTTAGACGGCGCCTATGGCTACACCTTC
d_gene: TRBD1; v_gene: TRBV19; j_gene: TRBJ2-5; abundance: .; CDR3aa: CASSYSGGLAETQYF; CDR3nt: TGTGCCAGTAGTTACTCAGGGGGTTTGGCGGAGACCCAGTACTTC
d_gene: .; v_gene: TRBV5-4; j_gene: TRBJ2-2; abundance: .; CDR3aa: CASRSSIWGQTGELFF; CDR3nt: TGTGCCAGCAGGAGCAGTATTTGGGGGCAGACCGGGGAGCTGTTTTTT
d_gene: .; v_gene: TRBV6-6; j_gene: TRBJ1-5; abundance: once; CDR3aa: CASSLDARDQPQHF; CDR3nt: TGTGCCAGCAGTTTGGATGCCAGGGATCAGCCCCAGCATTTT
d_gene: .; v_gene: TRBV5-1; j_gene: TRBJ2-2; abundance: few; CDR3aa: CASSVWGGGTIGELFF; CDR3nt: TGCGCCAGCAGCGTATGGGGCGGTGGTACTATCGGGGAGCTGTTTTTT
d_gene: TRBD2; v_gene: TRBV5-6; j_gene: TRBJ2-2; abundance: many; CDR3aa: CASSPSRALAGGGGELFF; CDR3nt: TGTGCCAGCAGCCCCTCCCGGGCCCTGGCGGGAGGGGGCGGGGAGCTGTTTTTT
d_gene: TRBD2; v_gene: TRBV9; j_gene: TRBJ2-3; abundance: .; CDR3aa: CASSEGLATVYNTDTQYF; CDR3nt: TGTGCCAGCAGCGAGGGACTAGCGACCGTATATAACACAGATACGCAGTATTTT
d_gene: .; v_gene: TRBV30; j_gene: TRBJ1-1; abundance: .; CDR3aa: CAWSVRDRGQNTEAFF; CDR3nt: TGTGCCTGGAGTGTACGGGACCGGGGACAGAACACTGAAGCTTTCTTT
d_gene: .; v_gene: TRBV5-1; j_gene: TRBJ2-2; abundance: .; CDR3aa: CASSLVGVPSGTGELFF; CDR3nt: TGCGCCAGCAGCTTGGTCGGGGTCCCATCTGGCACCGGGGAGCTGTTTTTT
d_gene: .; v_gene: TRBV27; j_gene: TRBJ2-1; abundance: .; CDR3aa: CASSPAGYSEQFF; CDR3nt: TGTGCCAGCAGTCCCGCAGGATACTCTGAGCAGTTCTTC
d_gene: TRBD2; v_gene: TRBV10-3; j_gene: TRBJ2-7; abundance: .; CDR3aa: CAISATPGLAGGRPGYEQYF; CDR3nt: TGTGCCATCAGTGCTACGCCGGGACTAGCGGGAGGGCGGCCGGGGTACGAGCAGTACTTC
d_gene: TRBD1; v_gene: TRBV9; j_gene: TRBJ2-3; abundance: .; CDR3aa: CASSLGQGTFTSTDTQYF; CDR3nt: TGTGCCAGCAGCTTGGGACAGGGAACGTTTACTAGCACAGATACGCAGTATTTT